The source of this T cell receptor (beta chain) is a study of blood T cell repertoires in COVID-19. Study summary: COVID-19 samples, acute and convalescent, were from the United States, Italy and Spain. In each case, the material was cDNA or gDNA derived from T cells, B-cell-depleted T cells, or PBMCs.

Trimming removed 4 bases from V and 4 bases from J, with 20 bases in between. The CDR3 runs to 16 residues. CDR1 is SGHRS, CDR2 YFSETQ, per germline. In the original processing: Amplifying reference gene primers gave estimates of nucleated cell counts. TCRdb's table, derived via immunoSEQ multiplex PCR, lists solely in-frame clones and lacks some. The V and J calls and the clone size are those of that table, but D and trimming were determined from the DNA. The sample yields 93,000 or so clones, 75% to 90% seen once. The sequence came from a human donor in a cohort sampled during active or convalescent COVID-19. V gene TRBV5-1 combines with J gene TRBJ1-1; D may be TRBD1 (5 bases). The source material was peripheral blood. DNA for the CDR3: TGCGCCAGCAGCATTGGGACTCGGGAGTGGGGCACTGAAGCTTTCTTT. It is translated as CASSIGTREWGTEAFF.